The clone carrying this T cell receptor (beta chain) appeared once. This entry belongs to a study of cytomegalovirus exposure and HLA in healthy donors. Study overall: In an early release, HLA-typed donors contributed tens of millions of unique TCR sequences.

Use of 60 Vbeta and 13 Jbeta primers characterized the PCR. Libraries were prepared by immunoSEQ multiplex PCR; TCRdb keeps only in-frame clonotypes and omits some of them. The table includes around 99,000 clones, approximately 71% detected once. The sequenced sample consisted of PBMCs. This TCR was sampled from a woman aged 65 to 85 in good health and CMV-seropositive.

The CDR3 sequence: CASSLAGTGNEKLFF. The CDR3 nucleotides read TGTGCCAGCAGCTTAGCGGGGACAGGGAACGAAAAACTGTTTTTT. This rearrangement joins TRBV7-8 to TRBJ1-4, with 9 bases fitting TRBD1. V trimming: 0 bases; J trimming: 8 bases; junction bases outside the gene matches: 4. Per the germline V gene, CDR1 is SGHVS and CDR2 is FQNEAQ. The CDR3 runs 15 residues.